The 3 T cell receptor beta chains presented below share a single source sample, sequenced in a study of T cell responses to AZD1222 COVID-19 vaccine. Sequencing was performed with immunoSEQ multiplex PCR; in TCRdb, only in-frame clones are kept and a portion is missing. This sample yields some 170,000 clones, of which less than 90% are seen a single time; under 2% belongs to the top ten. Here the sequenced sample was peripheral blood, taken on day 0 of AZD1222 vaccination. The receptor source for this set is an adult in good health.

The genes are TRBV5-1 and TRBJ2-7; either TRBD1 or TRBD2 may supply D (5 bases each). This CDR3 is 15 amino acids long. V was trimmed by 1 base and J by 6 bases, leaving 17 bases between them. Germline V gene data show CDR1 as SGHRS and CDR2 as YFSETQ. The CDR3: CASSLQGDLVGEQYF. The CDR3 DNA is TGCGCCAGCAGCTTGCAAGGGGACCTAGTTGGCGAGCAGTACTTC.

V gene TRBV5-8 combines with J gene TRBJ1-3, with a tentative D call TRBD1 (5 bases). The CDR3 sequence is 11 residues long. CDR1 and CDR2 from the germline V gene are SGHTS and YDEGEE. V lost 4 bases to trimming and J lost 16 bases, with 15 bases between them. This chain's CDR3 is CASSRDGVVYF. The CDR3 DNA follows: TGTGCCAGCAGCCGGGACGGGGTTGTGTATTTT.

J is TRBJ1-5 and V is TRBV19; no firm D call. Per the germline V gene, CDR1 is LNHDA and CDR2 is SQIVND (reference sequence). CDR3 length: 15 amino acids. V was cut by 3 bases and J by 2 bases, with 11 bases left in between. The CDR3 region is CASSINRWGNQPQHF. CDR3 coding DNA: TGTGCCAGTAGTATTAATCGTTGGGGCAATCAGCCCCAGCATTTT.